One T cell receptor (beta chain) is described in this entry. Germline V CDR1 and CDR2: MNHEY, SVGAGI. This CDR3 has 14 residues. Losses at the gene ends were 5 bases for V and 6 bases for J; bases not matched to a gene: 7. This entry comes from a study of cytomegalovirus exposure and HLA in healthy donors. Study overall: The same platform as the roughly 670 first-cohort repertoires was used for the 90 to 150 validation repertoires, a later analysis reported.

Using immunoSEQ multiplex PCR, the repertoire was profiled, and TCRdb retains in-frame clones only, with some absent. In the table there are over 70,000 clones, approximately 90% of which are singletons. The chain recombines TRBV6-5 with TRBJ2-1; the match to TRBD1 covers 7 bases. Sequencing was carried out using PBMCs. The sequence came from a woman under 30 in good health and CMV-seropositive. CDR3 in DNA: TGTGCCAGCAGTACTCACCCAGGGGGCAATGAGCAGTTCTTC. It codes for CASSTHPGGNEQFF.